These T cell receptor beta chains were read from a single sample in a study of cytomegalovirus exposure and HLA in healthy donors. Clones were sequenced by immunoSEQ multiplex PCR, and TCRdb holds only the in-frame ones, with some missing. The table includes about 140,000 clones, roughly three quarters detected once. Material for sequencing was PBMCs. The source of these receptors is a woman in her thirties in good health and CMV-seronegative. Both conserved end residues are part of each CDR3. D genes are given only for firm matches. Only some rows state a clone size, as once, few, many or a class for expanded clones.

d_gene,abundance,j_gene,v_gene,len,CDR3nt,CDR3aa
TRBD1,-,TRBJ1-5,TRBV7-9,16,TGTGCCAGCAGCTTAGGGACAGGGGGCGCTGGTCAGCCCCAGCATTTT,CASSLGTGGAGQPQHF
-,-,TRBJ1-1,TRBV2,15,TGTGCCAGCAGTGTGCGGGGAGGGGGAAACACTGAAGCTTTCTTT,CASSVRGGGNTEAFF
TRBD1,once,TRBJ2-1,TRBV18,14,TGTGCCAGCTCTCAGGACAGGGCTAACAATGAGCAGTTCTTC,CASSQDRANNEQFF
TRBD2,-,TRBJ2-1,TRBV7-9,17,TGTGCCAGCAGCTTAGCAGGGACTAGCGGGGCCTACAATGAGCAGTTCTTC,CASSLAGTSGAYNEQFF
-,-,TRBJ1-3,TRBV6-1,14,TGTGCCAGCAGTGAACCCGGGACTGGAAACACCATATATTTT,CASSEPGTGNTIYF
TRBD1,once,TRBJ1-3,TRBV2,15,TGTGCCAGCACCCGGGACAGGGACTTTAGGAACACCATATATTTT,CASTRDRDFRNTIYF
TRBD2,-,TRBJ2-3,TRBV9,16,TGTGCCAGCAGCCCCTCACCGGCTAGCGGGGGAGATACGCAGTATTTT,CASSPSPASGGDTQYF
-,-,TRBJ2-1,TRBV9,15,TGTGCCAGCAGCACCCCAACGGGAGATTACAATGAGCAGTTCTTC,CASSTPTGDYNEQFF
TRBD2,-,TRBJ2-7,TRBV6-1,15,TGTGCCAGCAGTGAACCCGGGAGGGCCACCTACGAGCAGTACTTC,CASSEPGRATYEQYF
TRBD1,-,TRBJ1-1,TRBV6-1,15,TGTGCCAGCAGTCCTTTGGGACAGGGGTCTTCTGAAGCTTTCTTT,CASSPLGQGSSEAFF
TRBD1,-,TRBJ1-2,TRBV6-1,14,TGTGCCAGCAGCCTCGGACAGGTTAACTATGGCTACACCTTC,CASSLGQVNYGYTF
TRBD1,-,TRBJ1-1,TRBV9,16,TGTGCCAGCAGCGTAGCCGGACAGGGGACGAACACTGAAGCTTTCTTT,CASSVAGQGTNTEAFF
-,-,TRBJ1-5,TRBV10-2,13,TGCGCCAGCAGTGAGGAGGGAAGTCAGCCCCAGCATTTT,CASSEEGSQPQHF
-,-,TRBJ1-4,TRBV28,14,TGTGCCAGCAGTTTTGGGCAGGCAAATGAAAAACTGTTTTTT,CASSFGQANEKLFF
TRBD1,-,TRBJ1-1,TRBV28,14,TGTGCCAGCCACTCATTCCAGGGGGCCACTGAAGCTTTCTTT,CASHSFQGATEAFF
-,-,TRBJ1-2,TRBV28,11,TGTGCCAGCAGATCCGGTCGAGGCTACACCTTC,CASRSGRGYTF
TRBD1,-,TRBJ2-7,TRBV2,15,TGTGCCAGCAGTGAGTCGGGACAGGGAAACCACGAGCAGTACTTC,CASSESGQGNHEQYF
TRBD1,-,TRBJ1-2,TRBV28,15,TGTGCCAGCAGTTTCCGGGACAGGGGGCTTTATGGCTACACCTTC,CASSFRDRGLYGYTF